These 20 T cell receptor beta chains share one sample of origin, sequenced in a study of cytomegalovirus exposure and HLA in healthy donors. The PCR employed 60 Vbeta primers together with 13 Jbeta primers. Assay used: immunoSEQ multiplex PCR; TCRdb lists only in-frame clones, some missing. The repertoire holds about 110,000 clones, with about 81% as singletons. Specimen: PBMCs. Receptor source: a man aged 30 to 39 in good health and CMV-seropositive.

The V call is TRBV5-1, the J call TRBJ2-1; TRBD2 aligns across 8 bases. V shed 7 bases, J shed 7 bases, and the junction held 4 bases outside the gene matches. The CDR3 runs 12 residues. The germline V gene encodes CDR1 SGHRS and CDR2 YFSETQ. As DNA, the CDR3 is TGCGCCAGCTCCGGGGGGGCGAATGAGCAGTTCTTC. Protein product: CASSGGANEQFF.

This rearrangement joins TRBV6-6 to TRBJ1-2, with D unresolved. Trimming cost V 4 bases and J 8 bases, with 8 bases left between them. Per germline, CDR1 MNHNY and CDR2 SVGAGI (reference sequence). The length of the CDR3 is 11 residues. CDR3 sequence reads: CASSSGLGYTF. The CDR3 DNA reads TGTGCCAGCAGTTCGGGTTTAGGCTACACCTTC.

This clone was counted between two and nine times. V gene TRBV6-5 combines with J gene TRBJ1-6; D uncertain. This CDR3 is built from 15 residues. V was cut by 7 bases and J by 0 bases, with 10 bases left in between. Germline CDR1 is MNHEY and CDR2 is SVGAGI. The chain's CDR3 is CASTSIGSYNSPLHF. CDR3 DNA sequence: TGTGCCAGCACGTCTATCGGCTCCTATAATTCACCCCTCCACTTT.

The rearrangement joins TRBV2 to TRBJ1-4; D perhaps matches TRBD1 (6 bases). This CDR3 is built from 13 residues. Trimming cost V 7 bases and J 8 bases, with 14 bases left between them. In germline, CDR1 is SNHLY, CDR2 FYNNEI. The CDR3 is CASKNRVEEKLFF. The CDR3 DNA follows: TGTGCCAGCAAAAACAGGGTAGAGGAAAAACTGTTTTTT.

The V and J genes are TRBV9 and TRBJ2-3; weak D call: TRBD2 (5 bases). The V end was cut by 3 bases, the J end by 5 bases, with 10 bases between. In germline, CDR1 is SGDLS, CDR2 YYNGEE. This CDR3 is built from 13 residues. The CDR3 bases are TGTGCCAGCAGCGGAGGGCCGGTAGATACGCAGTATTTT. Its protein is CASSGGPVDTQYF. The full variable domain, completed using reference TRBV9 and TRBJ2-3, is DSGVTQTPKHLITATGQRVTLRCSPRSGDLSVYWYQQSLDQGLQFLIQYYNGEERAKGNILERFSAQQFPDLHSELNLSSLELGDSALYFCASSGGPVDTQYFGPGTRLTVL.

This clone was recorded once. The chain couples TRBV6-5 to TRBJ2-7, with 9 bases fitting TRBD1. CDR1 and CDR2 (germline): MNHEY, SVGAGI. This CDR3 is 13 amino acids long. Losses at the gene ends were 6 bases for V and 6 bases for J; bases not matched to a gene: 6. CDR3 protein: CASRLQGAGEQYF. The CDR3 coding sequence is TGTGCCAGCAGGTTACAGGGGGCAGGCGAGCAGTACTTC.

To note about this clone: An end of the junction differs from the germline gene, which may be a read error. The CDR3 here is CSSSFRTSGSYEQYF. Written as DNA, the CDR3 is TGTTCCAGCAGCTTTCGGACTAGCGGGTCCTACGAGCAGTACTTC. The V and J genes are TRBV7-3 and TRBJ2-7, with 11 bases that match TRBD2. This CDR3 has 15 amino acids. Germline CDR1 SGHTA, CDR2 FQGTGA.

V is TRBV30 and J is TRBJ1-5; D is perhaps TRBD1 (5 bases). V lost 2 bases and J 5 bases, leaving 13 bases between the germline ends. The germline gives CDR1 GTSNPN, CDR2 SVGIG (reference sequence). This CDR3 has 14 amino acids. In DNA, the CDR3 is TGTGCCTGGAGTCCGCTGGACACCGATCAGCCCCAGCATTTT. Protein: CAWSPLDTDQPQHF.

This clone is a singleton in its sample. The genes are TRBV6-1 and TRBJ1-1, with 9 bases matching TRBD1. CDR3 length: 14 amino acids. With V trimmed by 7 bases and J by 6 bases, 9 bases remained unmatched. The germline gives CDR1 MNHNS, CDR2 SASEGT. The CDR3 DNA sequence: TGTGCCAGCAAAAACAGGGGGCTAGTTGCTGAAGCTTTCTTT. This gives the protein CASKNRGLVAEAFF.

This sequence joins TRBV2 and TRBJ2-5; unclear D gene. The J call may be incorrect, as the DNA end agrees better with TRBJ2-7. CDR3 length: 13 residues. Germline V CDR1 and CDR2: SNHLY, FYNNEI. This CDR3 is CASSPRGKNEQYF. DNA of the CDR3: TGTGCCAGCAGCCCTAGAGGCAAGAACGAGCAGTACTTC.

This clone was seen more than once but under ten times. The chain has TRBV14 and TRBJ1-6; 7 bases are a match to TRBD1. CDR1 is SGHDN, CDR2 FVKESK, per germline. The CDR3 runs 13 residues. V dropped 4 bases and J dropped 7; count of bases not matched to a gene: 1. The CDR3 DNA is TGTGCCAGCAGCCTGACAGGGAATTCACCCCTCCACTTT. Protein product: CASSLTGNSPLHF.

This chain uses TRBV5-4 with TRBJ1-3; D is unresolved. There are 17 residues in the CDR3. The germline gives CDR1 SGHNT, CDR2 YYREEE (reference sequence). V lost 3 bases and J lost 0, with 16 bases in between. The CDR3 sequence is CASSSQLSGISGNTIYF. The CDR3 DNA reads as TGTGCCAGCAGCTCACAGCTGTCTGGCATCTCTGGAAACACCATATATTTT.

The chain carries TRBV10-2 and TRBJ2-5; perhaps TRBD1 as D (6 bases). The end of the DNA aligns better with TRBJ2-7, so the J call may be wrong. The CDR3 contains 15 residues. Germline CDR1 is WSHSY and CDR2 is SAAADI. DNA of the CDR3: TGCGCCACCAACGCCCCGGACAGACTCTCCTACGAGCAGTACTTC. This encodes CATNAPDRLSYEQYF.

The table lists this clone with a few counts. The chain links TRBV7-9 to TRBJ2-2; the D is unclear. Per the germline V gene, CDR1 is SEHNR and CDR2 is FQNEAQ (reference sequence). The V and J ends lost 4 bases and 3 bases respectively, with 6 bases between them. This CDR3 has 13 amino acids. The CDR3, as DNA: TGTGCCAGCAGCTCGGAGTACACCGGGGAGCTGTTTTTT. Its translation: CASSSEYTGELFF.

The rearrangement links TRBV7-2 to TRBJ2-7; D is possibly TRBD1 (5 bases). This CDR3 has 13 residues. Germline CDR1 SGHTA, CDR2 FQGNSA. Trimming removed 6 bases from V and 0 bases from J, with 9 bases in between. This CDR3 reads CASSLGLSYEQYF. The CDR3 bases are TGTGCCAGCAGTCTGGGGCTCTCCTACGAGCAGTACTTC.

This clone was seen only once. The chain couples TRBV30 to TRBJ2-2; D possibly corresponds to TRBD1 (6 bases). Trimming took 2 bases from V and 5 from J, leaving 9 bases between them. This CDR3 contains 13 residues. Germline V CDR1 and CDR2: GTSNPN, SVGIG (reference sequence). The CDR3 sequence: CAWSSQGTGELFF. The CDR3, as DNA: TGTGCCTGGAGTTCCCAGGGGACCGGGGAGCTGTTTTTT.

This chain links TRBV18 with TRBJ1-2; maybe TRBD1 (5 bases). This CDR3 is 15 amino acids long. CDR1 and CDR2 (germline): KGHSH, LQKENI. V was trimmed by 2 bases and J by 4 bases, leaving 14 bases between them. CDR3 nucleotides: TGTGCCAGCTCACCAGGCAGGACAAGGGGCTATGGCTACACCTTC. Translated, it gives CASSPGRTRGYGYTF. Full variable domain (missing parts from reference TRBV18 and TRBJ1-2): NAGVMQNPRHLVRRRGQEARLRCSPMKGHSHVYWYRQLPEEGLKFMVYLQKENIIDESGMPKERFSAEFPKEGPSILRIQQVVRGDSAAYFCASSPGRTRGYGYTFGSGTRLTVV.

CDR3 sequence reads: CASSRDTQYF. Written as DNA, the CDR3 is TGTGCCAGCAGCCGAGATACGCAGTATTTT. The chain couples TRBV7-9 to TRBJ2-3; D uncertain. Germline V lookup: CDR1 SEHNR, CDR2 FQNEAQ (reference sequence). The CDR3 extends over 10 amino acids. Trimming left V 5 bases short and J 5 bases short, with 2 bases between.

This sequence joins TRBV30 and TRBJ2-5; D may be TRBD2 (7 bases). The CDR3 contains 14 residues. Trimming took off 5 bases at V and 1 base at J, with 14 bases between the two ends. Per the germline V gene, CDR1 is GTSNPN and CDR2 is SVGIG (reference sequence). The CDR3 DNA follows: TGTGCCTGGGGTTTAGGGGGGGTCCAAGAGACCCAGTACTTC. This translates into CAWGLGGVQETQYF.

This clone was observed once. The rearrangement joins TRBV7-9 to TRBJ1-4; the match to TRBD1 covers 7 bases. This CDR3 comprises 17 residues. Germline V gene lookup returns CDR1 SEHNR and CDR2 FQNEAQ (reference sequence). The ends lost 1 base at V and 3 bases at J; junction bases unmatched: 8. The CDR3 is CASSLGVTGRANEKLFF. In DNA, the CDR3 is TGTGCCAGCAGCTTAGGAGTGACAGGGCGGGCTAATGAAAAACTGTTTTTT.